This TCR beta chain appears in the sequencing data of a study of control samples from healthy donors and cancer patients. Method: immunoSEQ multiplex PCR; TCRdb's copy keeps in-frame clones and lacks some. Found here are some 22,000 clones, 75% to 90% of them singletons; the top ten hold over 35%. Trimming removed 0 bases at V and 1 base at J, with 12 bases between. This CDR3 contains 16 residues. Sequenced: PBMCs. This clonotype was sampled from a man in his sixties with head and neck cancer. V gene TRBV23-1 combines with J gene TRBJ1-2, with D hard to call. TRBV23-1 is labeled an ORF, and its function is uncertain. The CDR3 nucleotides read TGCGCCAGCAGTCAATCTATCGGCAGATATAACTATGGCTACACCTTC. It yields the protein CASSQSIGRYNYGYTF.